The 14 T cell receptor beta chains given below trace back to one sample, sequenced in a study of T cells in Graves' hyperthyroidism and ophthalmopathy. TCR beta CDR3 regions were amplified from RNA transcripts. HTBI primers were employed in a first-round RT-PCR of the TCR CDR3. MiXCR, run by TCRdb on the multiplex PCR reads, gives a single entry per CDR3 protein. The sample lists hundreds of thousands of distinct CDR3 sequences; about a fifth were seen once. The sequenced sample was blood. All receptors come from a man aged 25 to 40 with Graves' ophthalmopathy.

This clonotype showed up many times. The chain has TRBV11-2 and TRBJ1-1, with 7 bases identical to TRBD1. The germline V gene encodes CDR1 SGHAT and CDR2 FQNNGV. V trimming: 5 bases; J trimming: 0 bases; junction bases outside the gene matches: 12. The length of the CDR3 is 17 residues. CDR3 coding DNA: TGTGCCAGCAGCCTCCAAACTCCCGGGACAGTGAACACTGAAGCTTTCTTT. Translating gives CASSLQTPGTVNTEAFF.

This clonotype has ten or more counts. The chain recombines TRBV11-2 with TRBJ2-7, with 7 bases lining up with TRBD1. Germline V gives CDR1 SGHAT, CDR2 FQNNGV. This CDR3 contains 14 residues. J gave up 2 bases and V 5 bases, and 6 bases lay outside the gene matches. The CDR3 nucleotides are TGTGCCAGCAGCCAGGACAGGCTTCCCTACGAGCAGTACTTC. This translates into CASSQDRLPYEQYF. The whole variable domain, filled in from reference TRBV11-2 and TRBJ2-7, reads EAGVAQSPRYKIIEKRQSVAFWCNPISGHATLYWYQQILGQGPKLLIQFQNNGVVDDSQLPKDRFSAERLKGVDSTLKIQPAKLEDSAVYLCASSQDRLPYEQYFGPGTRLTVT.

The chain joins TRBV7-2 to TRBJ2-1, with D possibly matching TRBD1 (5 bases). V was clipped by 5 bases and J by 1 base, with 15 bases between them. The germline CDR1 and CDR2 sequences are SGHTA and FQGNSA. The CDR3 extends over 16 amino acids. Written as DNA, the CDR3 is TGTGCCAGCAGCCCGGTGGGGCGGCGTTCCTACAATGAGCAGTTCTTC. Residues: CASSPVGRRSYNEQFF. Looking up the rest from reference TRBV7-2 and TRBJ2-1 gives the full variable domain: GAGVSQSPSNKVTEKGKDVELRCDPISGHTALYWYRQSLGQGLEFLIYFQGNSAPDKSGLPSDRFSAERTGGSVSTLTIQRTQQEDSAVYLCASSPVGRRSYNEQFFGPGTRLTVL.

This clonotype was observed at least ten times. CDR3 sequence (DNA): TGTGCCCTCAGGGGCGGAACCTACGAGCAGTACTTC. Amino acids: CALRGGTYEQYF. The J gene is TRBJ2-7, the V gene TRBV7-9, with D possibly TRBD1 on 6 matching bases. This CDR3 has 12 residues. Germline V gene lookup returns CDR1 SEHNR and CDR2 FQNEAQ (reference sequence). Trimming took off 11 bases at V and 2 bases at J, with 13 bases between the two ends.

In this sample, this clonotype turned up a few times. The chain is built from TRBV20-1 and TRBJ2-7; 11 nucleotides line up with TRBD1. The CDR3 sequence is 14 residues long. Germline CDR1 is DFQATT and CDR2 is SNEGSKA (reference sequence). The V gene end was trimmed by 6 bases and the J gene end by 4 bases; junction bases not matched to a gene: 8. CDR3 sequence (DNA): TGCAGTGCGCCGGGACAGGGGGTAGTGTACGAGCAGTACTTC. Amino acids: CSAPGQGVVYEQYF.

This clonotype was seen a few times. The gene calls are TRBV27 and TRBJ1-5; D gene uncertain. The CDR3 sequence is 15 residues long. Trimming removed 0 bases from V and 6 bases from J, with 12 bases in between. In germline, CDR1 is MNHEY, CDR2 SMNVEV (reference sequence). The CDR3 region is CASSLSLTAPQPQHF. The CDR3 nucleotides are TGTGCCAGCAGTTTATCTTTGACCGCGCCTCAGCCCCAGCATTTT.

CDR3 DNA: TGTGCCAGTAGTTCGCCACTAGCGGCCCCCAAAAACATTCAGTACTTC. Its protein is CASSSPLAAPKNIQYF. V is TRBV19 and J is TRBJ2-4, with 8 bases identical to TRBD2. From germline, CDR1 is LNHDA and CDR2 SQIVND (reference sequence). The CDR3 has 16 residues. V was pared by 5 bases and J by 2 bases, with 8 bases of the junction left unmatched. Complete variable domain (other parts from reference TRBV19 and TRBJ2-4): DGGITQSPKYLFRKEGQNVTLSCEQNLNHDAMYWYRQDPGQGLRLIYYSQIVNDFQKGDIAEGYSVSREKKESFPLTVTSAQKNPTAFYLCASSSPLAAPKNIQYFGAGTRLSVL.

This clonotype was counted at least ten times. The chain combines TRBV28 with TRBJ2-7; 8 nucleotides align to TRBD2. J lost 5 bases, V lost 4 bases, and 7 bases had no gene match. The CDR3 totals 14 residues. CDR1 is MDHEN, CDR2 SYDVKM, per germline. The CDR3 loop is CASSSPGGNDEQYF. The CDR3 bases are TGTGCCAGCAGTTCCCCGGGAGGGAACGACGAGCAGTACTTC. Full variable domain (outside the CDR3, taken from reference TRBV28 and TRBJ2-7): DVKVTQSSRYLVKRTGEKVFLECVQDMDHENMFWYRQDPGLGLRLIYFSYDVKMKEKGDIPEGYSVSREKKERFSLILESASTNQTSMYLCASSSPGGNDEQYFGPGTRLTVT.

The chain employs TRBV9 and TRBJ2-1; D tentatively reads TRBD1 or TRBD2 (5 bases each). This CDR3 comprises 15 residues. Trimming left V 1 base short and J 1 base short, with 9 bases between. CDR1 is SGDLS, CDR2 YYNGEE, per germline. The CDR3 DNA is TGTGCCAGCAGCGTAAGGGACGCTTCCTACAATGAGCAGTTCTTC. This gives the protein CASSVRDASYNEQFF.

The rearrangement links TRBV20-1 to TRBJ1-4; no firm D call. Germline CDR1 and CDR2: DFQATT and SNEGSKA (reference sequence). Trimming stripped 0 bases from V and 3 bases from J, with 8 bases between. There are 14 residues in the CDR3. The CDR3 DNA follows: TGCAGTGCTAGAGAGCCCCTTTCTAATGAAAAACTGTTTTTT. It codes for CSAREPLSNEKLFF.

This clonotype was found once. This chain connects TRBV10-3 to TRBJ1-1; 7 nucleotides match TRBD1. J was trimmed by 0 bases and V by 7 bases; bases with no gene match: 2. Germline CDR1 reads ENHRY; CDR2 reads SYGVKD. This CDR3 comprises 13 residues. Written as DNA, the CDR3 is TGTGCCATCATGGGACAGTTGAACACTGAAGCTTTCTTT. As protein: CAIMGQLNTEAFF.

This clonotype showed up many times. This rearrangement joins TRBV30 to TRBJ2-7; unclear D gene. V was cut by 6 bases and J by 3 bases, with 15 bases left in between. The length of the CDR3 is 13 residues. The germline CDR1 and CDR2 sequences are GTSNPN and SVGIG (reference sequence). The CDR3 sequence is CACSTSPRYEQYF. The CDR3, as DNA: TGTGCCTGCTCGACTTCGCCCCGCTACGAGCAGTACTTC.

On this clonotype: The junction departs from the called germline gene at one end, perhaps through a read error. This chain connects TRBV12-3 or TRBV12-4 to TRBJ1-3; possibly TRBD1 for D (5 bases). This CDR3 spans 16 amino acids. CDR3 residues: CASSLYRPSRGDTIYF. The CDR3 DNA reads as TGTGCCAGCAGTTTGTACAGGCCCTCTCGTGGAGACACCATATATTTT.

This clonotype was observed a handful of times. This sequence joins TRBV19 and TRBJ1-3; D unresolved. Trimming removed 1 base from V and 0 bases from J, with 16 bases in between. The CDR3 contains 18 residues. The germline CDR1 and CDR2 sequences are LNHDA and SQIVND (reference sequence). DNA of the CDR3: TGTGCCAGTAGTATAGTGTGGCAGGCAGCAGACTCTGGAAACACCATATATTTT. Encoded protein: CASSIVWQAADSGNTIYF.